The 20 T cell receptor beta chains below come from one sample, sequenced in a study of blood T cell repertoires in COVID-19. Assay used: immunoSEQ multiplex PCR; TCRdb lists only in-frame clones, some missing. The data show some 190,000 clones, 70% to 90% seen once. What was sequenced was peripheral blood. Receptors originate from a man younger than 35 with active or convalescent COVID-19.

This clone was recorded only once. This chain joins TRBV19 and TRBJ2-2, with 9 bases aligning to TRBD1. Germline loops: CDR1 LNHDA, CDR2 SQIVND (reference sequence). The CDR3 totals 14 residues. With V trimmed by 6 bases and J by 5 bases, 4 bases remained unmatched. The CDR3 DNA follows: TGTGCCAGTAGCCGGGACAGGGCGACCGGGGAGCTGTTTTTT. It translates to CASSRDRATGELFF.

The V call is TRBV5-6, the J call TRBJ1-1; no definite D call. The CDR3 consists of 13 residues. V lost 5 bases to trimming and J lost 10 bases, with 18 bases between them. The V gene's germline CDR1 is SGHDT and CDR2 YYEEEE. CDR3 sequence (DNA): TGTGCCAGCAGTTGGACGGGAAATATGCCAGCTTTCTTT. Its protein is CASSWTGNMPAFF.

This chain connects TRBV6-5 to TRBJ2-7; the match to TRBD2 covers 10 bases. The CDR3 is 15 residues long. Unmatched junction bases numbered 13, after V lost 8 bases and J lost 6 bases. The V gene's germline CDR1 is MNHEY and CDR2 SVGAGI. In DNA, the CDR3 is TGTGCCAGCGCCTCCCCTAGCGGGAGTCCTCTCGAGCAGTACTTC. It is translated as CASASPSGSPLEQYF.

The chain employs TRBV25-1 and TRBJ2-2, with 10 positions matching TRBD2. The ends lost 2 bases at V and 3 bases at J; junction bases unmatched: 0. CDR1 MGHDK and CDR2 SYGVNS come from the germline V gene. This CDR3 has 15 amino acids. The CDR3 is CASSELAGDTGELFF. The CDR3 DNA follows: TGTGCCAGCAGTGAACTAGCGGGAGACACCGGGGAGCTGTTTTTT.

The chain has TRBV5-6 and TRBJ1-1; 7 bases are a match to TRBD1. The CDR3 runs to 13 residues. The V and J ends lost 4 bases and 6 bases, in that order; junction bases with no gene match: 6. Germline lookup yields CDR1 SGHDT and CDR2 YYEEEE. For the CDR3, the DNA is TGTGCCAGCAGCGCCGGGACAGATCCTGAAGCTTTCTTT. Amino acid sequence: CASSAGTDPEAFF.

V is TRBV27 and J is TRBJ2-1; 8 bases fit TRBD1. CDR3 length equals 14 residues. Looked up from germline, CDR1 is MNHEY and CDR2 is SMNVEV (reference sequence). V lost 4 bases to trimming and J lost 5 bases; unmatched junction nucleotides: 4. The CDR3 loop reads CASSSQGANNEQFF. CDR3 bases: TGTGCCAGCAGTTCCCAGGGGGCGAACAATGAGCAGTTCTTC.

The J gene is TRBJ2-7, the V gene TRBV29-1; possible D gene TRBD2, 5 bases. The V end lost 0 bases, the J end lost 4 bases, and 7 bases lay between the germline ends. The CDR3 has 12 residues. Germline V gives CDR1 SQVTM, CDR2 ANQGSEA. The CDR3 spells CSVEEGGYEQYF. CDR3 DNA: TGCAGCGTTGAAGAGGGCGGGTACGAGCAGTACTTC.

The chain carries TRBV9 and TRBJ2-2; 12 bases match TRBD1. CDR3 length: 15 residues. CDR1 SGDLS and CDR2 YYNGEE come from the germline V gene. V dropped 4 bases and J dropped 7; count of bases not matched to a gene: 5. CDR3 amino acids: CASSRDRGLVGELFF. CDR3 DNA sequence: TGTGCCAGCAGCCGGGACAGGGGGCTCGTCGGGGAGCTGTTTTTT.

The rearrangement uses TRBV19 and TRBJ2-3; D not certain. V dropped 5 bases and J dropped 6 bases, with 15 bases sitting between them. Germline V CDR1 and CDR2: LNHDA, SQIVND (reference sequence). The CDR3 is 14 residues long. The CDR3 coding sequence is TGTGCCAGTAGTGCGGAAAGTTTCACGGATACGCAGTATTTT. Its protein is CASSAESFTDTQYF.

This chain uses TRBV7-9 with TRBJ1-2; TRBD1 matches 7 bases. The CDR3 loop spans 13 amino acids. Losses at the gene ends were 1 base for V and 4 bases for J; bases not matched to a gene: 0. Germline CDR1 reads SEHNR; CDR2 reads FQNEAQ (reference sequence). CDR3 in amino acids: CASSLEGAYGYTF. The CDR3 DNA sequence: TGTGCCAGCAGCTTAGAGGGGGCCTATGGCTACACCTTC.

This sequence joins TRBV4-3 and TRBJ2-5; possible D gene TRBD2, 7 bases. V gave up 0 bases and J gave up 5 bases, with 19 bases separating them. This CDR3 contains 17 residues. CDR1 and CDR2 from the germline V gene are LGHNA and YSLEER. CDR3 sequence: CASSQDLAPGGRETQYF. CDR3 in DNA: TGCGCCAGCAGCCAAGATCTTGCCCCCGGGGGGCGGGAGACCCAGTACTTC.

The V call is TRBV5-1, the J call TRBJ2-7, with 7 nucleotides matching TRBD1. The CDR3 runs to 13 residues. V lost 2 bases and J lost 6; bases outside the gene matches: 5. Germline-derived CDR1 and CDR2 are SGHRS and YFSETQ. The CDR3 sequence: CASSFNPGGEQYF. The CDR3 coding sequence is TGCGCCAGCAGCTTCAACCCAGGGGGCGAGCAGTACTTC.

As DNA, the CDR3 is TGCAGCGTCCGGACAGGGATCGGAGAGCAGTACTTC. Translating gives CSVRTGIGEQYF. The genes are TRBV29-1 and TRBJ2-7, with 8 bases fitting TRBD1. The CDR3 has 12 amino acids. CDR1 and CDR2 from the germline V gene are SQVTM and ANQGSEA. The V segment lost 6 bases and the J segment 7 bases; nucleotides outside the gene matches: 8.

The chain combines TRBV10-3 with TRBJ1-4, with a tentative D call TRBD1 (5 bases). The CDR3 totals 11 residues. Per the germline V gene, CDR1 is ENHRY and CDR2 is SYGVKD. Deletions cut 2 bases from V and 15 bases from J, with 10 bases between. CDR3 DNA: TGTGCCATCAGTGAGATCGGGACTTTGTTTTTT. Encoded protein: CAISEIGTLFF.

The chain has TRBV5-5 and TRBJ2-5; D might be TRBD1 (5 bases). V was clipped by 6 bases and J by 2 bases, with 14 bases between them. CDR1 SGHKS and CDR2 YYEKEE come from the germline V gene (reference sequence). This CDR3 has 14 residues. This CDR3 reads CASKERRGQETQYF. The DNA for the CDR3 is TGTGCCAGCAAGGAACGAAGGGGACAAGAGACCCAGTACTTC.

The chain carries TRBV29-1 and TRBJ2-2; TRBD1 agrees at 7 bases. V lost 3 bases to trimming and J lost 8 bases; unmatched junction nucleotides: 6. Per the germline V gene, CDR1 is SQVTM and CDR2 is ANQGSEA. The CDR3 sequence is 13 residues long. The chain's CDR3 is CSVEGRGLGELFF. CDR3 coding DNA: TGCAGCGTTGAGGGTAGGGGGCTTGGGGAGCTGTTTTTT.

This sequence joins TRBV5-6 and TRBJ1-5; D is unclear. With 0 bases removed from V and 4 bases from J, the gap between germline ends came to 5 bases. This CDR3 is built from 13 residues. CDR1 and CDR2 (germline): SGHDT, YYEEEE. CDR3 sequence reads: CASSLEQNQPQHF. The CDR3 DNA follows: TGTGCCAGCAGCTTGGAACAGAATCAGCCCCAGCATTTT.

This chain connects TRBV21-1 to TRBJ1-1; no DNA check was done on the table's D call, TRBD1. TRBV21-1 is deemed a pseudogene. The CDR3 loop spans 13 amino acids. The CDR3 DNA reads as TGTGCCTCCGCAGAGGACAAAGACACTGAAGCTTTCTTT. Protein: CASAEDKDTEAFF.

The chain uses TRBV19 and TRBJ1-2, with D perhaps matching TRBD1 (5 bases). The V gene's germline CDR1 is LNHDA and CDR2 SQIVND (reference sequence). The V gene lost 1 base and the J gene lost 7 bases, with 19 bases spanning the gap. The CDR3 extends over 16 amino acids. CDR3 coding DNA: TGTGCCAGTAGTATAGGATTTGGGCAGGGTTCCGCTGGCTACACCTTC. This codes for CASSIGFGQGSAGYTF.

This clone was seen a single time. The chain links TRBV30 to TRBJ1-2; 8 nucleotides line up with TRBD1. The CDR3 loop spans 16 amino acids. V gave up 3 bases and J gave up 1 base; unmatched junction bases: 10. CDR1 GTSNPN and CDR2 SVGIG come from the germline V gene (reference sequence). CDR3 bases: TGTGCCTGGAGGGAACGACAGGGGCAAAATAACTATGGCTACACCTTC. Translation gives CAWRERQGQNNYGYTF.